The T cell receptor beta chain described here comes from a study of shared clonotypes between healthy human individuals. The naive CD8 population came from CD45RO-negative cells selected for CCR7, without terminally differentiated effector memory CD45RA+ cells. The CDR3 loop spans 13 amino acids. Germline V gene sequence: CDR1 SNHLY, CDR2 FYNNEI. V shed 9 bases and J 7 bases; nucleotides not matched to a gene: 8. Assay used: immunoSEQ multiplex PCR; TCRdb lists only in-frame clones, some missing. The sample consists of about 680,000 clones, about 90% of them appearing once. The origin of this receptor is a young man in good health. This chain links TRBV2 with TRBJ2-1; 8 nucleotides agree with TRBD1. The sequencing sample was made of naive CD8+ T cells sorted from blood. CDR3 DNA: TGTGCCAGTCCGGGACAGGAAAGAAATGAGCAGTTCTTC. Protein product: CASPGQERNEQFF.